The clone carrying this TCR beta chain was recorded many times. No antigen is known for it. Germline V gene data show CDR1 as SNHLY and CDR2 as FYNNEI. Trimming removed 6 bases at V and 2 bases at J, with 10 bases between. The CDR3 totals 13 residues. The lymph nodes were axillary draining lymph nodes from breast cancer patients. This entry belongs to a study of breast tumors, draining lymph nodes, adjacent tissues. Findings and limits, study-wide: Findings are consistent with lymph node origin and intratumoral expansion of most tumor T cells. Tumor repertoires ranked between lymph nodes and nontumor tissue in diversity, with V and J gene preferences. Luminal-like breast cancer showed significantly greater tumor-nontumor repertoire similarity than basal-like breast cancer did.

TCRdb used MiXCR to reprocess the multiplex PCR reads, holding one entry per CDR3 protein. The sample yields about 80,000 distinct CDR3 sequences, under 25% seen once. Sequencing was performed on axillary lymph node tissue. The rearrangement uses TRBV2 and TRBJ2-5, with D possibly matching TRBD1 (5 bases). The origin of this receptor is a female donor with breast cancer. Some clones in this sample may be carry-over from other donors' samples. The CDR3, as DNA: TGTGCCAGCAGCGCTCAGGGACAAGAGACCCAGTACTTC. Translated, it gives CASSAQGQETQYF.